The entry below gives a single T cell receptor (beta chain) sequence along with its context. The record originates from a study of T cell changes during pregnancy in multiple sclerosis. V lost 10 bases to trimming and J lost 4 bases, with 13 bases between them. The length of the CDR3 is 13 residues. From germline, CDR1 is MNHEY and CDR2 SVGAGI. Using immunoSEQ multiplex PCR, the repertoire was profiled, and TCRdb retains in-frame clones only, with some absent. This sample has under 80,000 clones, with around 90% found just once. The TCR was taken from a female donor with multiple sclerosis, enrolled in a pregnancy study. The chain links TRBV6-5 to TRBJ1-4; maybe TRBD1 (6 bases). This specimen was CD4+ T cells from peripheral blood mononuclear cells, taken in the second trimester of pregnancy. In nucleotides, the CDR3 is TGTGCCACCTTGGACAGACTTAATGAAAAACTGTTTTTT. Amino acid sequence: CATLDRLNEKLFF.